Reported below is one TCR beta chain. Its antigen is not known. Profiling relied on immunoSEQ multiplex PCR, and the TCRdb table lists in-frame clones only, not all of them. The table includes roughly 300,000 clones, roughly three quarters detected once. These data come from a study of cytotoxic CD8 clonotypes in ibrutinib-treated CLL. The overall study: Of a cohort that held some 12 relapsed/refractory and roughly 14 treatment-naive patients, roughly 18 were IGHV unmutated. Findings and limits, study-wide: Relative to age-matched healthy donors, clonality at baseline was higher, and it tracked circulating CD8+ T-cell counts. The study found clonality rose at ibrutinib response, then fell toward baseline at progression.

Germline assignment: CDR1 MDHEN and CDR2 SYDVKM. CDR3 size: 11 residues. The ends were cut back, 4 bases at V and 8 bases at J, with 8 bases in the middle. The source of this sequence is a human donor with chronic lymphocytic leukemia. The genes are TRBV28 and TRBJ1-1; D unresolved. The specimen was PBMCs, collected at disease progression, from a patient treated with ibrutinib. The CDR3 sequence: CASSSWTEAFF. The DNA of the CDR3 is TGTGCCAGCAGTTCTTGGACCGAAGCTTTCTTT.